These 9 T cell receptor beta chains share one sample of origin, sequenced in a study of blood T cell repertoires in COVID-19. Libraries were prepared by immunoSEQ multiplex PCR; TCRdb keeps only in-frame clonotypes and omits some of them. The data contain 150,000 to 200,000 clones, over 80% of them seen just once; the ten biggest clones take up more than 1.5%. The sequenced material came from peripheral blood. These receptors all stem from a woman in her forties or fifties with acute or convalescent COVID-19.

This clone was recorded a few times. The J gene is TRBJ2-7, the V gene TRBV5-1; 8 bases fit TRBD1. The CDR3 has 15 amino acids. Germline V gene sequence: CDR1 SGHRS, CDR2 YFSETQ. V shed 0 bases, J shed 5 bases, and the junction held 7 bases outside the gene matches. CDR3: CASSLAGGQGHEQYF. CDR3 nucleotides: TGCGCCAGCAGCTTGGCCGGAGGACAGGGCCACGAGCAGTACTTC.

V is TRBV29-1 and J is TRBJ2-7; perhaps TRBD1 as D (5 bases). CDR3 size: 15 residues. Germline CDR1 and CDR2: SQVTM and ANQGSEA. V lost 7 bases, J lost 3 bases, and 22 bases lay in between. The CDR3 loop is CSARLPRGTGYEQYF. CDR3 DNA sequence: TGCAGCGCACGCCTTCCTAGGGGAACCGGCTACGAGCAGTACTTC.

This sequence joins TRBV23-1 and TRBJ1-2; D possibly corresponds to TRBD1 (6 bases). TRBV23-1 is marked as an open reading frame, function uncertain. The CDR3 consists of 13 residues. Between the trimmed V and J ends, which lost 3 bases and 2 bases, there was a span of 7 bases. The CDR3 DNA is TGCGCCAGCAGTCAGGGGGCCAACTATGGCTACACCTTC. As protein: CASSQGANYGYTF.

The chain employs TRBV30 and TRBJ2-7; weak D call: TRBD2 (5 bases). Between the trimmed V and J ends, which lost 1 base and 4 bases, there was a span of 11 bases. Germline assignment: CDR1 GTSNPN and CDR2 SVGIG (reference sequence). The CDR3 runs 13 residues. The CDR3 spells CAWSGGRLYEQYF. CDR3 sequence (DNA): TGTGCCTGGAGTGGTGGGAGACTTTACGAGCAGTACTTC. The full variable domain, with the rest looked up from reference TRBV30 and TRBJ2-7, is SQTIHQWPATLVQPVGSPLSLECTVEGTSNPNLYWYRQAAGRGLQLLFYSVGIGQISSEVPQNLSASRPQDRQFILSSKKLLLSDSGFYLCAWSGGRLYEQYFGPGTRLTVT.

The chain recombines TRBV20-1 with TRBJ1-3; no clear D. V gave up 5 bases and J gave up 0 bases, with 2 bases separating them. Per germline, CDR1 DFQATT and CDR2 SNEGSKA (reference sequence). This CDR3 contains 11 residues. The CDR3 sequence: CSALSGNTIYF. CDR3 coding DNA: TGCAGTGCTCTCTCTGGAAACACCATATATTTT.

The chain combines TRBV5-1 with TRBJ1-2; D is perhaps TRBD1 (6 bases). The CDR3 length is 15 residues. Germline CDR1 reads SGHRS; CDR2 reads YFSETQ. V lost 2 bases and J 4 bases, leaving 15 bases between the germline ends. CDR3 in DNA: TGCGCCAGCAGCTTACAGGGTGGGTCGTCCTATGGCTACACCTTC. This codes for CASSLQGGSSYGYTF.

The V and J genes are TRBV5-1 and TRBJ1-3; D uncertain. The germline V gene encodes CDR1 SGHRS and CDR2 YFSETQ. V was clipped by 0 bases and J by 4 bases, with 8 bases between them. The CDR3 spans 14 residues. CDR3 bases: TGCGCCAGCAGCTTGGGAAGCTACGGAAACACCATATATTTT. Translated: CASSLGSYGNTIYF.

This sequence joins TRBV2 and TRBJ1-6, with 9 nucleotides matching TRBD1. V lost 5 bases, J lost 13 bases, and 12 bases stayed unmatched. The CDR3 spans 15 residues. Germline CDR1 and CDR2: SNHLY and FYNNEI. As DNA, the CDR3 is TGTGCCAGCAGTTCCCCGGGACAGGGCAAATCTCCCCTCCACTTT. Translating it yields CASSSPGQGKSPLHF.

The chain is built from TRBV7-3 and TRBJ1-1; D is perhaps TRBD1 (5 bases). The CDR3 totals 14 residues. V was shortened by 5 bases and J by 2 bases, with 12 bases between the two germline ends. Germline CDR1 reads SGHTA; CDR2 reads FQGTGA. CDR3 DNA sequence: TGTGCCAGCAGCCCCGGACACCTTAACACTGAAGCTTTCTTT. Protein sequence: CASSPGHLNTEAFF.